What follows is one T cell receptor beta chain and its context. The CDR3 extends over 14 amino acids. The ends lost 7 bases at V and 7 bases at J; junction bases unmatched: 11. CDR1 is MGHDK and CDR2 is SYGVNS in the germline V gene. Here immunoSEQ multiplex PCR was the method, and the copy in TCRdb shows in-frame clones only, minus some. The sample carries 120,000 to 150,000 clones, about nine tenths recorded once. This specimen belongs to a study of blood T cell repertoires in COVID-19. Across the study: Sources were T cells, B-cell-depleted T cells, or PBMCs; the material itself was cDNA or gDNA.

J is TRBJ1-2 and V is TRBV25-1; 8 nucleotides line up with TRBD1. The sample was peripheral blood. The source is a human donor in a cohort sampled during active COVID-19. The CDR3 DNA reads TGTGCCAGCACTCCGGCAGGGGGCGGGACTGGCTACACCTTC. Protein sequence: CASTPAGGGTGYTF.